This is a list of T cell receptor beta chains from one sample in a study of T cell responses to AZD1222 COVID-19 vaccine. Profiling relied on immunoSEQ multiplex PCR, and the TCRdb table lists in-frame clones only, not all of them. The sample yields roughly 180,000 clones, less than 95% seen once. The sequencing here drew on peripheral blood, taken on day 0 of AZD1222 vaccination. Source of these receptors: an adult in good health. The CDR3 runs from the conserved cysteine through the conserved F or W. D genes are given only for firm matches. Clone size, where shown, is once, few, many, or a class for clones that have expanded.

d_call	j_call	clone_size	v_call	cdr3_nt	cdr3_aa
TRBD2	TRBJ2-3	once	TRBV5-1	TGCGCCAGCAGCTCATTACCCTTTTCTAGCGGGAGCGCAGATACGCAGTATTTT	CASSSLPFSSGSADTQYF
NA	TRBJ1-1	NA	TRBV2	TGTGCCAGCAGTGTAACGCCAGAGTATCCGAGAGCTTTCTTT	CASSVTPEYPRAFF
NA	TRBJ2-7	NA	TRBV30	TGTGCCTGGAGTTACAGTTCGTCCTACGAGCAGTACTTC	CAWSYSSSYEQYF
NA	TRBJ2-1	many	TRBV6-4	TGTGCCAGCAGTGACTCTCCCGGGACATCAAATGAGCAGTTCTTC	CASSDSPGTSNEQFF
NA	TRBJ1-1	NA	TRBV18	TGTGCCAGCTCCCGCAGGGAGGGGATCGCTGAAGCTTTCTTT	CASSRREGIAEAFF
NA	TRBJ2-3	once	TRBV11-2	TGTGCCAGCAGCCACTCCGGGTCTTACACAGATACGCAGTATTTT	CASSHSGSYTDTQYF
NA	TRBJ2-7	once	TRBV7-2	TGTGCCAGCAGCAGACAGGCCTACGAGCAGTACTTC	CASSRQAYEQYF
TRBD2	TRBJ2-2	NA	TRBV19	TGTGCCAGTAGTGCCCGACTAGCGGCGAACACCGGGGAGCTGTTTTTT	CASSARLAANTGELFF
NA	TRBJ2-7	NA	TRBV3-1/TRBV3-2	TGTGCCAGCAGCCAAGACAGGAGCTCCTACGAGCAGTACTTC	CASSQDRSSYEQYF
NA	TRBJ1-3	once	TRBV24-1	TGTGCCACCAGTGAACGCTCTGGAAACACCATATATTTT	CATSERSGNTIYF
TRBD2	TRBJ2-1	NA	TRBV6-5	TGTGCCAGCAGTTATCCGGGACTAGATCACAATGAGCAGTTCTTC	CASSYPGLDHNEQFF
TRBD1	TRBJ1-1	few	TRBV7-9	TGTGCCAGCAGCTCAGGGACAGCGAACACTGAAGCTTTCTTT	CASSSGTANTEAFF
NA	TRBJ1-1	NA	TRBV7-2	TGTGCCAGCAGCCCTACCCGGTTTGAAGCTTTCTTT	CASSPTRFEAFF
TRBD2	TRBJ2-1	NA	TRBV7-8	TGTGCCAGCAGCCCACTCCCACTAGCGGGGTCCTACAATGAGCAGTTCTTC	CASSPLPLAGSYNEQFF
NA	TRBJ2-3	NA	TRBV24-1	TGTGCCACCAGTGATTCCGGCGGGATAGGGACAGATACGCAGTATTTT	CATSDSGGIGTDTQYF
TRBD2	TRBJ2-2	NA	TRBV3-1/TRBV3-2	TGTGCCAGCAAACCCCGGGAGGGCCTTAACACCGGGGAGCTGTTTTTT	CASKPREGLNTGELFF
NA	TRBJ2-1	NA	TRBV29-1	TGCAGCGTTGAGGGGGGAGGCTATGAGCAGTTCTTC	CSVEGGGYEQFF
NA	TRBJ2-6	NA	TRBV5-1	TGCGCCAGCAGCTTAGACCTCTCTGGGGCCAACGTCCTGACTTTC	CASSLDLSGANVLTF
TRBD1	TRBJ1-2	few	TRBV9	TGTGCCAGCAGGCGGACAGGCTATGGCTACACCTTC	CASRRTGYGYTF
NA	TRBJ2-7	NA	TRBV15	TGTGCCACCAGCAGAGAGGTACGGCTGGAGCCCGAGCAGTACTTC	CATSREVRLEPEQYF
NA	TRBJ1-3	NA	TRBV11-2	TGTGCCAGCAGCTTAACCGGGTTGGACACCATATATTTT	CASSLTGLDTIYF
NA	TRBJ1-2	NA	TRBV12-3/TRBV12-4	TGTGCCAGCAGTCCCGCAGCTTATGGCTACACCTTC	CASSPAAYGYTF
TRBD2	TRBJ2-3	NA	TRBV4-2	TGTGCCAGCAGCCAAGATTCTGGCGGGAGTCCAACGGATACGCAGTATTTT	CASSQDSGGSPTDTQYF
NA	TRBJ2-2	once	TRBV19	TGTGCCAGTAGTATTCGGCCCCTAGGGAGCACCGGGGAGCTGTTTTTT	CASSIRPLGSTGELFF
TRBD1	TRBJ2-7	NA	TRBV19	TGTGCCAGTAGACCTGGACAGGGGGTTCCCTACGAGCAGTACTTC	CASRPGQGVPYEQYF
NA	TRBJ2-3	NA	TRBV5-8	TGTGCCAGCAGCTGGCAGGGCGCAGATACGCAGTATTTT	CASSWQGADTQYF
NA	TRBJ2-7	NA	TRBV19	TGTGCCAGTGGTCAGGGCTACGAGCAGTACTTC	CASGQGYEQYF
NA	TRBJ2-1	NA	TRBV7-8	TGTGCCAGCAGCTTAGCCCCCGTCGGGAGACTGGATGAGCAGTTCTTC	CASSLAPVGRLDEQFF
NA	TRBJ1-4	NA	TRBV19	TGTGCCAGCGGGCGGGGCGAAAAACTGTTTTTT	CASGRGEKLFF
NA	TRBJ2-2	NA	TRBV5-4	TGTGCCAGCAGCTCCCAATGGGGGAACGGGGAGCTGTTTTTT	CASSSQWGNGELFF
NA	TRBJ1-2	NA	TRBV5-4	TGTGCCAGCAGCTTGGACTTCTATGGCTACACCTTC	CASSLDFYGYTF
NA	TRBJ1-1	NA	TRBV18	TGTGCCAGCTCCCAAACGGATAACACTGAAGCTTTCTTT	CASSQTDNTEAFF
NA	TRBJ1-3	NA	TRBV28	TGTGCCAGCAGTTCCAGCACGGGAAACACCATATATTTT	CASSSSTGNTIYF
NA	TRBJ2-3	NA	TRBV7-3	TGTGCCAGCAGCTCGTCAGGGGGGCGCGTCGGGGATACGCAGTATTTT	CASSSSGGRVGDTQYF
NA	TRBJ1-2	NA	TRBV27	TGTGCCAGCAGTTTGTCGATGGCAGTCTATGGCTACACCTTC	CASSLSMAVYGYTF
NA	TRBJ2-3	NA	TRBV10-3	TGTGCCATCGGTCAGGGGGTGGGGAGCGGGAGTAACACGTTTACGCAGTATTTT	CAIGQGVGSGSNTFTQYF
NA	TRBJ1-5	NA	TRBV4-1	TGCGCCAGCAGCTCACCCAGTCGTAGCCAGCCCCAGCATTTT	CASSSPSRSQPQHF
NA	TRBJ1-2	NA	TRBV5-4	TGTGCCAGCAGCCTAGGGGGGGATGGCTACACCTTC	CASSLGGDGYTF
NA	TRBJ2-7	NA	TRBV10-2	TGCGCCAGCAGTGAGTCGACTTGGGTAAGATTCTCCTACGAGCAGTACTTC	CASSESTWVRFSYEQYF
TRBD1	TRBJ1-5	NA	TRBV4-1	TGCGCCAGCAGTTTCGACAGGGGTAGCAATCAGCCCCAGCATTTT	CASSFDRGSNQPQHF
NA	TRBJ2-7	few	TRBV2	TGTGCCAGCAGGCCGGGACATCTACTCTACGAGCAGTACTTC	CASRPGHLLYEQYF
NA	TRBJ2-1	once	TRBV12-3/TRBV12-4	TGTGCCAGCAGTTTTGGACCATACAATGAGCAGTTCTTC	CASSFGPYNEQFF
NA	TRBJ1-2	once	TRBV10-3	TGTGCCATCAGTGATGTCGGTTCTAACTATGGCTACACCTTC	CAISDVGSNYGYTF
TRBD2	TRBJ2-7	NA	TRBV2	TGTGCCAGCAGTGATGTGGTGATCAGCGGGAGCGCTCCCTACGAGCAGTACTTC	CASSDVVISGSAPYEQYF
NA	TRBJ2-7	NA	TRBV7-9	TGTGCCAGCAGCTTGGGGCAGTGGGTCCGCCTCTCCTACGAGCAGTACTTC	CASSLGQWVRLSYEQYF
TRBD1	TRBJ2-4	NA	TRBV19	TGTGCCAGTCGGCCAGGGGGAACCAAAAACATTCAGTACTTC	CASRPGGTKNIQYF
NA	TRBJ2-3	NA	TRBV5-6	TGTGCCAGCAGCTTGGCCGTCGCGTACGAGGATACGCAGTATTTT	CASSLAVAYEDTQYF
TRBD2	TRBJ2-1	NA	TRBV10-3	TGTGCCATCAGTGAGTCTCTAGCGGGAGGCGAGCAGTTCTTC	CAISESLAGGEQFF
TRBD2	TRBJ2-3	NA	TRBV13	TGTGCCAGCAGTCAAAGACTAGCGGGGACAGATACGCAGTATTTT	CASSQRLAGTDTQYF
TRBD1	TRBJ1-1	NA	TRBV5-4	TGTGCCAGCAGCTCCGGCGCAGGGGGCTCAAACACTGAAGCTTTCTTT	CASSSGAGGSNTEAFF
NA	TRBJ1-5	NA	TRBV29-1	TGCAGCGTGACTTGGGGGTACAATCAGCCCCAGCATTTT	CSVTWGYNQPQHF
NA	TRBJ2-1	NA	TRBV15	TGTGCCACCAGCTCTCCACTACCCCCTCCGGGTGAGCAGTTCTTC	CATSSPLPPPGEQFF
NA	TRBJ2-3	once	TRBV3-1/TRBV3-2	TGTGCCAGCAGCCAAGATGCAGCCTATACGCAGTATTTT	CASSQDAAYTQYF
NA	TRBJ2-1	NA	TRBV3-1/TRBV3-2	TGTGCCAGCAGGGGAATCGATGAGCAGTTCTTC	CASRGIDEQFF
TRBD2	TRBJ2-1	NA	TRBV4-1	TGCGCCAGCAGCCAAGCTAGCGGCTACAATGAGCAGTTCTTC	CASSQASGYNEQFF
NA	TRBJ1-1	NA	TRBV4-1	TGCGCCAGCAGCCAACCTAGCATCACTGAAGCTTTCTTT	CASSQPSITEAFF